A single sample is the source of the 16 T cell receptor beta chains below, sequenced in a study of cytomegalovirus exposure and HLA in healthy donors. Both 60 Vbeta primers and 13 Jbeta primers went into the PCR. Sequencing used immunoSEQ multiplex PCR; TCRdb keeps in-frame clones, though not all of them. The sample has about 70,000 clones, around 86% seen once. Specimen: PBMCs. Every receptor here comes from a woman aged 25-40 years in good health and CMV-seronegative.

V and J are TRBV6-5 and TRBJ1-2; possible D gene TRBD1, 6 bases. There are 12 residues in the CDR3. V was trimmed by 8 bases and J by 6 bases, leaving 13 bases between them. Germline assignment: CDR1 MNHEY and CDR2 SVGAGI. The CDR3 region is CASLQGTHGYTF. CDR3 nucleotide sequence: TGTGCCAGCCTTCAGGGGACCCATGGCTACACCTTC.

This chain uses TRBV4-2 with TRBJ2-7, with unresolved D. V lost 0 bases, J lost 2 bases, and 20 bases lay in between. The CDR3 runs to 18 residues. Germline CDR1 reads LGHNA; CDR2 reads YNFKEQ. CDR3 nucleotide sequence: TGTGCCAGCAGCCAAGATTTAATGACTTTAAATAATCCCTACGAGCAGTACTTC. This gives the protein CASSQDLMTLNNPYEQYF.

This chain connects TRBV7-9 to TRBJ1-4; TRBD1 matches 10 bases. The CDR3 spans 16 residues. J was trimmed by 6 bases and V by 4 bases; bases with no gene match: 8. The germline V gene encodes CDR1 SEHNR and CDR2 FQNEAQ (reference sequence). CDR3 coding DNA: TGTGCCAGCAGCTCTAGAGACAGGGGGCGCGATGAAAAACTGTTTTTT. As protein: CASSSRDRGRDEKLFF.

This chain connects TRBV6-5 to TRBJ2-7, with a possible D match to TRBD2 (5 bases). V lost 6 bases to trimming and J lost 4 bases, with 16 bases between them. The CDR3 is 14 amino acids. Germline CDR1 MNHEY, CDR2 SVGAGI. The CDR3 DNA follows: TGTGCCAGCAGAACCGGAGGTAGCCGTTACGAGCAGTACTTC. It translates to CASRTGGSRYEQYF.

The chain carries TRBV27 and TRBJ2-1; tentatively, D is TRBD2 (6 bases). V lost 7 bases, J lost 7 bases, and 17 bases lay in between. Germline CDR1 is MNHEY and CDR2 is SMNVEV (reference sequence). The length of the CDR3 is 14 residues. CDR3 sequence reads: CASMRRDRVNEQFF. The CDR3 region has the DNA TGTGCCAGCATGCGGCGGGATAGGGTTAATGAGCAGTTCTTC.

This chain connects TRBV5-3 to TRBJ2-4; 10 bases fit TRBD2. TRBV5-3 is marked as an open reading frame, function uncertain. V dropped 3 bases and J dropped 0; count of bases not matched to a gene: 9. The CDR3 is made up of 18 amino acids. The CDR3 reads CARSYLASGGLAKNIQYF. CDR3 DNA: TGTGCCAGAAGCTATCTAGCTAGCGGGGGCCTAGCCAAAAACATTCAGTACTTC.

V and J are TRBV7-9 and TRBJ2-3, with 14 nucleotides matching TRBD2. This CDR3 comprises 16 residues. Looked up from germline, CDR1 is SEHNR and CDR2 is FQNEAQ (reference sequence). V lost 6 bases to trimming and J lost 4 bases; unmatched junction nucleotides: 6. As DNA, the CDR3 is TGTGCCAGCAGTCGACTAGCGGGAGGGCAGGCAGATACGCAGTATTTT. Its protein is CASSRLAGGQADTQYF.

This chain joins TRBV27 and TRBJ1-4, with 9 bases fitting TRBD1. V lost 5 bases and J lost 8; bases outside the gene matches: 12. The CDR3 has 16 residues. Germline V gene data show CDR1 as MNHEY and CDR2 as SMNVEV (reference sequence). This CDR3 reads CASSPLPGQGKEKLFF. The CDR3 region has the DNA TGTGCCAGCAGTCCCCTGCCGGGACAGGGAAAAGAAAAACTGTTTTTT.

The chain couples TRBV2 to TRBJ1-3, with 10 bases that match TRBD1. The DNA end is more similar to TRBJ2-2, so the J call may be wrong. In germline, CDR1 is SNHLY, CDR2 FYNNEI. The CDR3 contains 18 residues. The CDR3: CASSTGTGVPPRTGELFF. CDR3 in DNA: TGTGCCAGCAGTACCGGGACAGGGGTACCTCCGAGGACCGGGGAGCTGTTTTTT.

The chain has TRBV15 and TRBJ2-3, with TRBD2 identical over 9 bases. This CDR3 has 16 amino acids. After removal of 2 bases from V and 2 bases from J, the junction contained 5 bases not matched to a gene. Germline loops: CDR1 LNHNV, CDR2 YYDKDF (reference sequence). CDR3 DNA: TGTGCCACCAGCAGACCTAGCGGGACCTACACAGATACGCAGTATTTT. This encodes CATSRPSGTYTDTQYF.

The rearrangement joins TRBV28 to TRBJ2-7; 11 bases are shared with TRBD2. This CDR3 spans 14 amino acids. V was clipped by 8 bases and J by 5 bases; unmatched bases: 8. Per the germline V gene, CDR1 is MDHEN and CDR2 is SYDVKM. The CDR3 bases are TGTGCCAGCCTTAGCGGGAGGGCCAGAGACGAGCAGTACTTC. This encodes CASLSGRARDEQYF. The full variable domain, in which reference TRBV28 and TRBJ2-7 provide the parts outside the CDR3, is DVKVTQSSRYLVKRTGEKVFLECVQDMDHENMFWYRQDPGLGLRLIYFSYDVKMKEKGDIPEGYSVSREKKERFSLILESASTNQTSMYLCASLSGRARDEQYFGPGTRLTVT.

The rearrangement links TRBV18 to TRBJ2-5; 8 bases are a match to TRBD2. V shed 4 bases, J shed 3 bases, and the junction held 7 bases outside the gene matches. The CDR3 is made up of 15 amino acids. Germline V gene lookup returns CDR1 KGHSH and CDR2 LQKENI. The CDR3 is CASSRAGVLKETQYF. CDR3 bases: TGTGCCAGCTCACGAGCGGGAGTATTGAAAGAGACCCAGTACTTC.

The chain links TRBV7-2 to TRBJ2-7, with 10 bases aligning to TRBD1. This CDR3 has 16 amino acids. V lost 0 bases and J lost 6; bases outside the gene matches: 8. Germline CDR1 is SGHTA and CDR2 is FQGNSA. CDR3 residues: CASSLAPPDRGSEQYF. DNA of the CDR3: TGTGCCAGCAGCTTAGCCCCCCCGGACAGGGGGAGCGAGCAGTACTTC.

The chain recombines TRBV27 with TRBJ2-1; tentative D call: TRBD2 (6 bases). V gave up 0 bases and J gave up 6 bases, with 9 bases separating them. The CDR3 covers 14 residues. Germline V gene sequence: CDR1 MNHEY, CDR2 SMNVEV (reference sequence). The chain's CDR3 is CASSLSGGGNEQFF. In DNA form, the CDR3 reads TGTGCCAGCAGTTTATCGGGAGGAGGCAATGAGCAGTTCTTC.

The CDR3 DNA follows: TGTGCCAGCAGTGATTACGCGGAGAAGAACACTGAAGCTTTCTTT. Its protein product is CASSDYAEKNTEAFF. The chain combines TRBV25-1 with TRBJ1-1; D remains unclear. CDR3 length equals 15 residues. Germline V gene data show CDR1 as MGHDK and CDR2 as SYGVNS. V was cut by 3 bases and J by 1 base, with 12 bases left in between.

V gene TRBV19 combines with J gene TRBJ2-1; TRBD2 matches 10 bases. Looked up from germline, CDR1 is LNHDA and CDR2 is SQIVND (reference sequence). After removal of 6 bases from V and 4 bases from J, the junction contained 6 bases not matched to a gene. The CDR3 is made up of 15 amino acids. CDR3 nucleotide sequence: TGTGCCAGTAGCGGGACTAGCGATCCATACAATGAGCAGTTCTTC. Protein sequence: CASSGTSDPYNEQFF.